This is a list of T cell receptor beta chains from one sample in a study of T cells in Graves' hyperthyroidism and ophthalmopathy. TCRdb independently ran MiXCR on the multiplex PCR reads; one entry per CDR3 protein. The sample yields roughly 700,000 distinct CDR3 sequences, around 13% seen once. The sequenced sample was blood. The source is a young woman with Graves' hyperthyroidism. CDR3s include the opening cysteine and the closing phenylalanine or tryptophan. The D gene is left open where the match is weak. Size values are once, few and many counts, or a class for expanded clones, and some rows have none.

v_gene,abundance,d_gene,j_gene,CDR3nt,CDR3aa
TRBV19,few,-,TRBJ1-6,TGTGCCAGTAGTACAAGACAGACTTCGGACAATTCACCCCTCCACTTT,CASSTRQTSDNSPLHF
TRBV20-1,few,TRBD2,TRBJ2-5,TGCAGTGCTAGCCATATACCGACGGGACTAGCGGCCTACGGCAAGGAGACCCAGTACTTC,CSASHIPTGLAAYGKETQYF
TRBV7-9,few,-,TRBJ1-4,TGTGCCAGCAGCCCAAGGGATGAAAAACTGTTTTTT,CASSPRDEKLFF
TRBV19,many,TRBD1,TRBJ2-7,TGTGCCAGTAGGCATACAGGGGTCCACGAGCAGTACTTC,CASRHTGVHEQYF
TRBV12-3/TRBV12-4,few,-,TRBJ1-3,TGTGCCAGCAGTGCCAGGAGTCGGAGACAGCTGGATTCCAGAAACACCATATATTTT,CASSARSRRQLDSRNTIYF
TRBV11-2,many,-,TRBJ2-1,TGTGCCAGCAGCTACCATAACAATGAGCAGTTCTTC,CASSYHNNEQFF
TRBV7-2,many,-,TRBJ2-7,TGTGCCAGCAGCGGGACAAATTGGGGCTCCTACGAGCAGTACTTC,CASSGTNWGSYEQYF
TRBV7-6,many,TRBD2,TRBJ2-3,TGTGCCAGCAGCAAGGGACTAGCGGGAAGCACAGATACGCAGTATTTT,CASSKGLAGSTDTQYF
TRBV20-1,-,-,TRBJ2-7,TGCAGTGCTAGAGTGTGGCGATCCGTCTACGAGCAGTACTTC,CSARVWRSVYEQYF
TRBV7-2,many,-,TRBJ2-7,TGTGCCAGCAGCTTAGTGGGGGAGCAGTACGAGCAGTACTTC,CASSLVGEQYEQYF
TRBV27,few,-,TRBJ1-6,TGTGCCAGCGCAGCGAGCTCCTATAATTCACCCCTCCACTTT,CASAASSYNSPLHF
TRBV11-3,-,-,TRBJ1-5,TGTGCCAGCAGCTTAGTACCCCTTTTACTAAAAAGCAATCAGCCCCAGCATTTT,CASSLVPLLLKSNQPQHF
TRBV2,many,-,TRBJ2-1,TGTGCCAGCAGTGTCCGGCTAGCGAGATACAATGAGCAGTTCTTC,CASSVRLARYNEQFF
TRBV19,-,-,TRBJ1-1,TGTGCCAGTCTAAGTTTCGGGGGTAGGGCTGAAGCTTTCTTT,CASLSFGGRAEAFF
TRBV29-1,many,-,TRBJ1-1,TGCAGCATATACCGGCCGATGAACACTGAAGCTTTCTTT,CSIYRPMNTEAFF
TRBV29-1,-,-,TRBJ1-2,TGCAGCGTTTACGCAGGCAGCTATGGCTACACCTTC,CSVYAGSYGYTF
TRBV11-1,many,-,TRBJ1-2,TGTGCCAGCAGCCCCTGGGACCCCTATGGCTACACCTTC,CASSPWDPYGYTF
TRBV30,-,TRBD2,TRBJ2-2,TGTGCCTGGAACGGAGGGAGGGGAACCGGGGAGCTGTTTTTT,CAWNGGRGTGELFF
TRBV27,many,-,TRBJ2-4,TGTGCCAGCAGCTCCGGGTTCCTAGCCAAAAACATTCAGTACTTC,CASSSGFLAKNIQYF
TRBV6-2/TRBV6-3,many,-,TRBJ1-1,TGTGCCAGCAGTTACCGGGAGACCACTGAAGCTTTCTTT,CASSYRETTEAFF
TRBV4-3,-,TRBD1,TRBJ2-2,TGCGCCAGCAGCCAATCCCTCGTAGGGGGCGGCCGGAGCACCGGGGAGCTGTTTTTT,CASSQSLVGGGRSTGELFF
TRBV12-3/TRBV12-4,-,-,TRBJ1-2,TGTGCCAGCAGCACAGGGAGTTGGTGGGGCTACACCTTC,CASSTGSWWGYTF
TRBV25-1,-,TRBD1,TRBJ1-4,TGTGCCAGCAGTGACAGGGGGCTGGCTAATGAAAAACTGTTTTTT,CASSDRGLANEKLFF
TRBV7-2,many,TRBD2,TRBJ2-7,TGTGCCAGCAGCAGACCGGGGACTAGCCGTGAGCAGTACTTC,CASSRPGTSREQYF
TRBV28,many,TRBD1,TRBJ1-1,TGTGCCAGCACCACACAGGGGCGCAGAGGCACTGAAGCTTTCTTT,CASTTQGRRGTEAFF
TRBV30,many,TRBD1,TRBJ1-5,TGTGCCTGGAGTGCCGGGACAGGATATCAGCCCCAGCATTTT,CAWSAGTGYQPQHF
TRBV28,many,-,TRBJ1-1,TGTGCCAGCAGTGAAAAGGGGTCCATGAACACTGAAGCTTTCTTT,CASSEKGSMNTEAFF
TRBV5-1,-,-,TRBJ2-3,TGCGCCAGCAGCTTGGCCAAAGCTCGGCTTGGCACAGATACGCAGTATTTT,CASSLAKARLGTDTQYF
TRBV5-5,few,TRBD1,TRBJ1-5,TGTGCCAGCAGCTTGGCAGGGGGAGTGGGTCAGCCCCAGCATTTT,CASSLAGGVGQPQHF
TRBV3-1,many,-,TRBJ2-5,TGTGCCAGCAGCCAAGAAAGCCTCCTTGCTTTAAGCCAAGAGACCCAGTACTTC,CASSQESLLALSQETQYF
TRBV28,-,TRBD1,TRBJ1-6,TGTGCCAGCAGTCCGGGCTCAGGGGGGCTAGTTTCACCCCTCCACTTT,CASSPGSGGLVSPLHF
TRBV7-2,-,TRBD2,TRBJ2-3,TGTGCCAGCAGTTTCCTAGCGGGCCGGGGCCCGACAGATACGCAGTATTTT,CASSFLAGRGPTDTQYF
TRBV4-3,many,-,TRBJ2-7,TGCGCCAGCAGCCAAGGACCGACGGTCTCCTACGAGCAGTACTTC,CASSQGPTVSYEQYF
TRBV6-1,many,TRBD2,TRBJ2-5,TGTGCCAGCATTCCGACTAGCGGGAGAGGTCCAGAGACCCAGTACTTC,CASIPTSGRGPETQYF
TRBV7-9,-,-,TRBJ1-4,TGTGCCAGCAGCCCGTACAGGGATCATCATGAAAAACTGTTTTTT,CASSPYRDHHEKLFF
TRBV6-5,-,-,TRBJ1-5,TGTGCCAGCAGTTCCTCTTTGACACAGCCCCAGCATTTT,CASSSSLTQPQHF
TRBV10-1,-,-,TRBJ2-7,TGCGCCAGCAGTGAGTCTGGCGGAGCGCGACAGGAGCAGTACTTC,CASSESGGARQEQYF
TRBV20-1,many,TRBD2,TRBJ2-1,TGCAGTGCTAGAGGGACTAGCGAAAATGAGCAGTTCTTC,CSARGTSENEQFF
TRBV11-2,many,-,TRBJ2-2,TGTGCCAGCAGCCGTCCAGGGTATAACACCGGGGAGCTGTTTTTT,CASSRPGYNTGELFF
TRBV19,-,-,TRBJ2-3,TGTGCCAGTAGTACTGGAGGCGGGTCAGATACGCAGTATTTT,CASSTGGGSDTQYF
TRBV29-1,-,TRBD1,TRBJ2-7,TGCAGCGTCGTCCGGGACAGGGATTACGAGCAGTACTTC,CSVVRDRDYEQYF
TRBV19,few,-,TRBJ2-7,TGTGCCAGTAGTATCACGGAGACCGCCTACGAGCAGTACTTC,CASSITETAYEQYF
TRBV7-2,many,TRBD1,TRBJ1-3,TGTGCCAGCAGCTCCCTGGTGTACAGGGGGGACGGGACTGGAAACACCATATATTTT,CASSSLVYRGDGTGNTIYF